This T cell receptor beta chain was sequenced for a study of CD8+ T cells in alopecia areata. Background on the study: Twice a day, 5 to 10 mg of oral tofacitinib was administered to treated patients. Patients in the study were on tofacitinib for 6 to 18 months, then off it for 6 months.

This clone was detected a few times. Treatment in this sample: oral pan-JAK inhibitor, 5-10 mg twice daily. Both peripheral blood and punch biopsies of lesional scalp skin were obtained from patients who had alopecia areata. Reverse transcribed after extraction, RNA yielded cDNA as the sequencing template. Sequencing was performed with immunoSEQ multiplex PCR; in TCRdb, only in-frame clones are kept and a portion is missing. The sample includes hundreds of thousands of clones, roughly 64% of them seen just once. Germline lookup yields CDR1 GTSNPN and CDR2 SVGIG (reference sequence). Trimming removed 3 bases at V and 2 bases at J, with 10 bases between. The CDR3 sequence is 13 residues long.

This specimen was CD4+ T cells sorted from blood, taken at week 24, from a patient treated with tofacitinib. This TCR came from a human donor with alopecia areata. The genes are TRBV30 and TRBJ2-5, with a weak D call TRBD1 (6 bases). The CDR3 loop is CAWSGQRQETQYF. CDR3 nucleotide sequence: TGTGCCTGGAGCGGACAGCGGCAAGAGACCCAGTACTTC.